One and the same sample provided the 14 T cell receptor beta chains below, sequenced in a study of blood T cell repertoires in COVID-19. Method: immunoSEQ multiplex PCR; TCRdb's copy keeps in-frame clones and lacks some. The sample holds fewer than 350,000 clones, 65% to 90% seen once. What was sequenced was peripheral blood. Receptors originate from a human donor in a cohort sampled during active COVID-19.

The chain is built from TRBV19 and TRBJ2-4, with 7 bases fitting TRBD2. V trimming: 7 bases; J trimming: 6 bases; junction bases outside the gene matches: 9. The V gene's germline CDR1 is LNHDA and CDR2 SQIVND (reference sequence). This CDR3 contains 14 residues. CDR3 amino acids: CASMGRERLNIQYF. CDR3 nucleotides: TGTGCCAGTATGGGGCGGGAGCGTCTAAACATTCAGTACTTC.

The chain couples TRBV6-5 to TRBJ1-5; D might be TRBD1 (6 bases). Trimming left V 5 bases short and J 5 bases short, with 13 bases between. CDR1 is MNHEY and CDR2 is SVGAGI in the germline V gene. The CDR3 sequence is 14 residues long. CDR3 loop: CASSRTETYQPQHF. The CDR3 DNA is TGTGCCAGCAGTCGGACAGAGACCTATCAGCCCCAGCATTTT.

This clone has just a few counts. This chain uses TRBV2 with TRBJ1-1; the D gene is possibly TRBD1 (5 bases). V lost 4 bases to trimming and J lost 0 bases, with 9 bases between them. Germline-derived CDR1 and CDR2 are SNHLY and FYNNEI. CDR3 length equals 14 residues. The CDR3 protein is CASSVRQLNTEAFF. The CDR3, as DNA: TGTGCCAGCAGTGTGAGACAGCTGAACACTGAAGCTTTCTTT. The whole variable domain, remainder taken from reference TRBV2 and TRBJ1-1, is EPEVTQTPSHQVTQMGQEVILRCVPISNHLYFYWYRQILGQKVEFLVSFYNNEISEKSEIFDDQFSVERPDGSNFTLKIRSTKLEDSAMYFCASSVRQLNTEAFFGQGTRLTVV.

This clone appeared once. V is TRBV6-5 and J is TRBJ1-1; D ambiguous. This CDR3 contains 13 residues. V lost 0 bases and J lost 8, with 10 bases in between. CDR1 and CDR2 (germline): MNHEY, SVGAGI. The CDR3 bases are TGTGCCAGCAGTTACTCACTTGGGCTCGAAGCTTTCTTT. This encodes CASSYSLGLEAFF.

The chain employs TRBV7-9 and TRBJ1-4; TRBD1 might be the D (6 bases). This CDR3 has 15 residues. Looked up from germline, CDR1 is SEHNR and CDR2 is FQNEAQ (reference sequence). V was shortened by 5 bases and J by 3 bases, with 13 bases between the two germline ends. CDR3 coding DNA: TGTGCCAGCAGCCCCAGGGGTCGGCCTAATGAAAAACTGTTTTTT. Translation: CASSPRGRPNEKLFF. Filled out from reference TRBV7-9 and TRBJ1-4, the complete variable domain reads DTGVSQNPRHKITKRGQNVTFRCDPISEHNRLYWYRQTLGQGPEFLTYFQNEAQLEKSRLLSDRFSAERPKGSFSTLEIQRTEQGDSAMYLCASSPRGRPNEKLFFGSGTQLSVL.

This clone was recorded only once. The rearrangement uses TRBV2 and TRBJ1-1; D remains unclear. Trimming removed 7 bases at V and 0 bases at J, with 21 bases between. The CDR3 length is 17 residues. Germline V lookup: CDR1 SNHLY, CDR2 FYNNEI. The CDR3 protein is CASKGQIRGQMNTEAFF. CDR3 coding DNA: TGTGCCAGCAAGGGTCAAATAAGAGGGCAGATGAACACTGAAGCTTTCTTT.

The rearrangement links TRBV2 to TRBJ1-6; 9 nucleotides match TRBD1. Germline values: CDR1 SNHLY, CDR2 FYNNEI. The CDR3 contains 13 residues. J was trimmed by 7 bases and V by 10 bases; bases with no gene match: 5. In DNA, the CDR3 is TGTGCCACCCAGGGACAGGGAAATTCACCCCTCCACTTT. This codes for CATQGQGNSPLHF.

The rearrangement uses TRBV7-9 and TRBJ2-7; weak D call: TRBD1 (6 bases). V was shortened by 5 bases and J by 2 bases, with 16 bases between the two germline ends. The CDR3 runs 15 residues. CDR1 is SEHNR, CDR2 FQNEAQ, per germline (reference sequence). The CDR3 here is CASSGRGIPAYEQYF. The CDR3 coding sequence is TGTGCCAGCAGCGGTAGGGGGATACCGGCCTACGAGCAGTACTTC.

The chain has TRBV15 and TRBJ1-2; D is possibly TRBD1 (5 bases). V lost 0 bases, J lost 1 base, and 9 bases lay in between. The germline gives CDR1 LNHNV, CDR2 YYDKDF (reference sequence). The CDR3 sequence is 15 residues long. DNA for the CDR3: TGTGCCACCAGCAGAGACGACAGCTATAACTATGGCTACACCTTC. Translation gives CATSRDDSYNYGYTF.

The chain uses TRBV19 and TRBJ1-5; a weak D match, TRBD1 (6 bases). In germline, CDR1 is LNHDA, CDR2 SQIVND (reference sequence). The CDR3 is 18 amino acids. Between the trimmed V and J ends, which lost 7 bases and 5 bases, there was a span of 27 bases. The CDR3 DNA sequence: TGTGCCAGTATCTCCGAAGGGACCTGGCCGACAGGTGATCAGCCCCAGCATTTT. Translated, it gives CASISEGTWPTGDQPQHF.

This chain joins TRBV19 and TRBJ2-7; 9 nucleotides match TRBD1. This CDR3 is built from 16 residues. CDR1 LNHDA and CDR2 SQIVND come from the germline V gene (reference sequence). J gave up 7 bases and V 3 bases, and 13 bases lay outside the gene matches. This CDR3 is CASSIFGGGQGREQYF. CDR3 in DNA: TGTGCCAGTAGTATTTTCGGGGGCGGACAGGGGCGAGAGCAGTACTTC.

The V and J genes are TRBV24-1 and TRBJ2-5; 7 bases are shared with TRBD2. The V gene's germline CDR1 is KGHDR and CDR2 SFDVKD. The CDR3 sequence is 15 residues long. V was clipped by 4 bases and J by 5 bases; unmatched bases: 9. The CDR3 sequence is CATSDWVGRGETQYF. The CDR3 DNA sequence: TGTGCCACCAGTGACTGGGTAGGGCGGGGGGAGACCCAGTACTTC.

The chain has TRBV6-5 and TRBJ2-1, with D tentatively TRBD1 (5 bases). The CDR3 runs to 14 residues. Trimming stripped 4 bases from V and 6 bases from J, with 13 bases between. Germline-derived CDR1 and CDR2 are MNHEY and SVGAGI. CDR3 sequence reads: CASSSLGVGNEQFF. The CDR3 DNA reads as TGTGCCAGCAGTTCGCTAGGGGTGGGCAATGAGCAGTTCTTC.

This clone was counted a single time. V gene TRBV2 combines with J gene TRBJ2-2; TRBD1 agrees at 10 bases. Trimming removed 8 bases from V and 5 bases from J; junction bases left unmatched: 5. The CDR3 sequence is 14 residues long. Looked up from germline, CDR1 is SNHLY and CDR2 is FYNNEI. CDR3 DNA: TGTGCCAGCGGCCCGGGACAGGGGACCGGGGAGCTGTTTTTT. Its protein product is CASGPGQGTGELFF.